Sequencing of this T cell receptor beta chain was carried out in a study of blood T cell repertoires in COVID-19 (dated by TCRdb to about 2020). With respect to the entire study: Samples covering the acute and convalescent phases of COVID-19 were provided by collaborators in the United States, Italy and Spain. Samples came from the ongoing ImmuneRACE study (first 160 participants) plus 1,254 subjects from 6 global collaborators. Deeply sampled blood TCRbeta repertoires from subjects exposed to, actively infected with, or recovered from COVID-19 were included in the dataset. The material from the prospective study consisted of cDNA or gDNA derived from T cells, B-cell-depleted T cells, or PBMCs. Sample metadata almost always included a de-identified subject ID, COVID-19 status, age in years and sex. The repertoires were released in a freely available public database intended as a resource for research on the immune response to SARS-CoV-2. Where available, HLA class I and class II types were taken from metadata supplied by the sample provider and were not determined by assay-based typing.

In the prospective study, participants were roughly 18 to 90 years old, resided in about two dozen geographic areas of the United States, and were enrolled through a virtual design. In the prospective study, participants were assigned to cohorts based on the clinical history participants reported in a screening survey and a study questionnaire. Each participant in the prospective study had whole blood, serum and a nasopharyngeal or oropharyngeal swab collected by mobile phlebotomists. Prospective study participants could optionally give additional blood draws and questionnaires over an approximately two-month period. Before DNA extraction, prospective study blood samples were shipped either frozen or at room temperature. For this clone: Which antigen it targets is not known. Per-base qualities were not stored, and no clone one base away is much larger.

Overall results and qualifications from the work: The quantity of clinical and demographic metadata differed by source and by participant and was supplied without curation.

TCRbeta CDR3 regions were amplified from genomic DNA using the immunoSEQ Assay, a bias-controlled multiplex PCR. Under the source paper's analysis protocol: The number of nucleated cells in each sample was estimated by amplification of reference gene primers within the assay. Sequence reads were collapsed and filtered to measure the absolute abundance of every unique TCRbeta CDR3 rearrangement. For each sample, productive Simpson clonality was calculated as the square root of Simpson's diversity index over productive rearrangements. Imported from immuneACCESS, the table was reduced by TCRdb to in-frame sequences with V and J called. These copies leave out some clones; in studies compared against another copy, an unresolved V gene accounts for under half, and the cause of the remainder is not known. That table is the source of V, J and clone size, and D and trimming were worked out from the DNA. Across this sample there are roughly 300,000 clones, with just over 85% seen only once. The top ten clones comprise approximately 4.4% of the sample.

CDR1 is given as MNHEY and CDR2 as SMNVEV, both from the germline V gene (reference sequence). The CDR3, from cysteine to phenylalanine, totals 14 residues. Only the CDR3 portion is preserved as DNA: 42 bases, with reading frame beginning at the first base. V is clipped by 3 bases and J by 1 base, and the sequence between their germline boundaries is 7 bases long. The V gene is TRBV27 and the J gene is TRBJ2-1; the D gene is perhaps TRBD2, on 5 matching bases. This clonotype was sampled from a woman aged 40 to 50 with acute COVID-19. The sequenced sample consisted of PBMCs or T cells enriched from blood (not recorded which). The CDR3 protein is CASSLWESYNEQFF. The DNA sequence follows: TGTGCCAGCAGTTTGTGGGAGTCCTACAATGAGCAGTTCTTC.